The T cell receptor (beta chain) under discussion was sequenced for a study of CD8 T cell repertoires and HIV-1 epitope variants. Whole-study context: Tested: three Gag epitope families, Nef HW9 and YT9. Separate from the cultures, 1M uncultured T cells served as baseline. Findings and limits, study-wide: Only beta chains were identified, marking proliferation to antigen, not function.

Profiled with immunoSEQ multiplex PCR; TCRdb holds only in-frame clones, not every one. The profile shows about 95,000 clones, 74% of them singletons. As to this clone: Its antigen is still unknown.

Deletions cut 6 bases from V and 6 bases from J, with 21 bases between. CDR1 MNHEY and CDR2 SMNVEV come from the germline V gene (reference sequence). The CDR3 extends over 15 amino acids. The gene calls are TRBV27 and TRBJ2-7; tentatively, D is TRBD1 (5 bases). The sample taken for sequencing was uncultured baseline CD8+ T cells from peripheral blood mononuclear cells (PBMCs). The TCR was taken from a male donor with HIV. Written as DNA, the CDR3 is TGTGCCAGCAGCCCATTGGTGGACAACCCGGGCGAGCAGTACTTC. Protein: CASSPLVDNPGEQYF.